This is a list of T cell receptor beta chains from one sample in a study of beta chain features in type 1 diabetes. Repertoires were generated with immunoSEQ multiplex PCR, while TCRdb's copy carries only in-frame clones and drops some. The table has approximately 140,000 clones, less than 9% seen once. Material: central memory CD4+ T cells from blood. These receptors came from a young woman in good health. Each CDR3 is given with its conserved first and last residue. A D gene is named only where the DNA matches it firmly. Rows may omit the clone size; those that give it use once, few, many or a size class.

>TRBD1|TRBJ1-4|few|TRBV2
CASSDTDRFNEKLFF
TGTGCCAGCAGTGACACGGACAGGTTTAATGAAAAACTGTTTTTT
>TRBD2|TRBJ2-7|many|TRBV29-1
CSVEGLAGGQYEQYF
TGCAGCGTTGAGGGACTAGCGGGAGGGCAATACGAGCAGTACTTC
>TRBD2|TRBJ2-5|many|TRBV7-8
CAAGDGIRETQYF
TGTGCCGCGGGAGATGGGATAAGAGAGACCCAGTACTTC
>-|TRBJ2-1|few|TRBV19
CASSMSGGVRQPQFF
TGTGCCAGTAGTATGAGCGGAGGGGTACGACAGCCCCAGTTCTTC
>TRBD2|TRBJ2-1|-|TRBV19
CASSVTSGVYNEQFF
TGTGCCAGTAGTGTCACTAGCGGGGTCTACAATGAGCAGTTCTTC
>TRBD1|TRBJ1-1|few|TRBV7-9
CASSLGGTVTEAFF
TGTGCCAGCAGCTTAGGTGGGACAGTGACTGAAGCTTTCTTT
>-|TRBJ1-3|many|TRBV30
CACHDSSSGNTIYF
TGTGCCTGCCATGACTCGAGCTCTGGAAACACCATATATTTT
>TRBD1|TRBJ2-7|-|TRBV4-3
CASSQAWTGPPYEQYF
TGCGCCAGCAGCCAAGCGTGGACAGGGCCCCCCTACGAGCAGTACTTC
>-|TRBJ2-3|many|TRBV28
CASSFGGSTDTQYF
TGTGCCAGCAGTTTTGGGGGGAGCACAGATACGCAGTATTTT
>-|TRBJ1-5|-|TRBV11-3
CASSPRDDPRAASNQPQHF
TGTGCCAGCAGCCCAAGGGATGACCCCAGGGCGGCGAGCAATCAGCCCCAGCATTTT